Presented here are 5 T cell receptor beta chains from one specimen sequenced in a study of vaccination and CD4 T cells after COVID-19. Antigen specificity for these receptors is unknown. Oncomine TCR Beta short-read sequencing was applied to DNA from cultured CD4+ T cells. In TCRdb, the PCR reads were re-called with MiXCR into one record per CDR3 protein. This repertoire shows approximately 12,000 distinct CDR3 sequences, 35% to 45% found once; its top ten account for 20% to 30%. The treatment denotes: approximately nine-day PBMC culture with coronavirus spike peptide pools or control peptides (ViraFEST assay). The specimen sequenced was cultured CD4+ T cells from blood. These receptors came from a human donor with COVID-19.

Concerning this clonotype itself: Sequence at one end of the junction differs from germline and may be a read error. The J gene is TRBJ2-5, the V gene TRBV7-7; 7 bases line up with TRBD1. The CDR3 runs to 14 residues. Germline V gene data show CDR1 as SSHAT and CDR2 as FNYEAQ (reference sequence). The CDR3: CASSKGTARETQYF. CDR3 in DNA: TGTGCTAGCAGCAAAGGGACAGCACGAGAGACCCAGTACTTC.

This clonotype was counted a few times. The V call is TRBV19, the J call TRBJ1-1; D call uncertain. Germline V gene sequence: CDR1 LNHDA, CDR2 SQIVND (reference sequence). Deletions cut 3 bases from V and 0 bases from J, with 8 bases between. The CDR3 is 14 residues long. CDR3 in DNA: TGTGCCAGTAGTATCCAACCGATGAACACTGAAGCTTTCTTT. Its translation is CASSIQPMNTEAFF.

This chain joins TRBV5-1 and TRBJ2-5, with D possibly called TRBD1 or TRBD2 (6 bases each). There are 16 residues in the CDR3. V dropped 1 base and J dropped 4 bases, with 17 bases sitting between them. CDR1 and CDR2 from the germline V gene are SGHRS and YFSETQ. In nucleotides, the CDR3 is TGCGCCAGCAGCTTGAGTGAATCCGGGGGCTCAGAGACCCAGTACTTC. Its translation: CASSLSESGGSETQYF.

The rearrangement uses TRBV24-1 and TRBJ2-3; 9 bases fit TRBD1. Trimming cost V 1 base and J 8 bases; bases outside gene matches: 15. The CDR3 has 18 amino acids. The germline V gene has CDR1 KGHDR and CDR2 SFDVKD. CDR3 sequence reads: CATSDLQDRGALQGTQYF. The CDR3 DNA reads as TGTGCCACCAGTGATTTACAGGACAGGGGAGCTCTCCAAGGTACGCAGTATTTT.

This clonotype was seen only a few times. The CDR3 coding sequence is TGCAGTGCTAGTAACCCCGGCGGGGCCTCCTACGAGCAGTACTTC. Translated: CSASNPGGASYEQYF. The chain joins TRBV20-1 to TRBJ2-7, with D possibly TRBD2 on 6 matching bases. Trimming stripped 3 bases from V and 0 bases from J, with 15 bases between. CDR3 length: 15 amino acids. The germline gives CDR1 DFQATT, CDR2 SNEGSKA (reference sequence).